A single sample gave rise to the 26 T cell receptor beta chains below, sequenced in a study of blood T cell repertoires in COVID-19. Profiling relied on immunoSEQ multiplex PCR, and the TCRdb table lists in-frame clones only, not all of them. Of fewer than 350,000 clones listed, around 90% are singletons. Sequencing was performed on PBMCs or T cells enriched from blood (not recorded which). The receptors were sampled from a woman between 40 and 50 years old who had recovered from COVID-19.

This clone was seen a single time. The V and J genes are TRBV4-3 and TRBJ1-4, with D perhaps matching TRBD1 (5 bases). CDR3 size: 14 residues. V shed 4 bases and J shed 6 bases, with 12 bases lying between them. Per the germline V gene, CDR1 is LGHNA and CDR2 is YSLEER. CDR3 amino acids: CASSRGRVDEKLFF. Written as DNA, the CDR3 is TGCGCCAGCAGCCGGGGCAGGGTGGATGAAAAACTGTTTTTT.

CDR3: CASSDKGTGSYNEQFF. The CDR3 DNA reads TGTGCCAGCTCAGACAAAGGGACAGGATCCTACAATGAGCAGTTCTTC. V usage is TRBV18 and J usage is TRBJ2-1, with 8 bases identical to TRBD1. Germline CDR1 reads KGHSH; CDR2 reads LQKENI. V was pared by 5 bases and J by 1 base, with 7 bases of the junction left unmatched. This CDR3 comprises 16 residues.

This sequence joins TRBV10-2 and TRBJ1-1; no definite D call. CDR3 length: 13 amino acids. The germline V and J ends were trimmed by 7 bases and 13 bases, with 22 bases remaining between them. Germline CDR1 is WSHSY and CDR2 is SAAADI. For the CDR3, the DNA is TGCGCCAGCACCGAACCGGGGTCTAGTTCAGTTTTCTTT. It is translated as CASTEPGSSSVFF.

The V gene is TRBV5-1, the J gene TRBJ2-1; TRBD2 is a possible D gene (6 bases). This CDR3 is 16 amino acids long. Germline V gene data show CDR1 as SGHRS and CDR2 as YFSETQ. V dropped 0 bases and J dropped 3 bases, with 13 bases sitting between them. The CDR3 DNA follows: TGCGCCAGCAGCTTGGATCCGGGAGCTTTCTACAATGAGCAGTTCTTC. It encodes CASSLDPGAFYNEQFF.

This chain uses TRBV6-6 with TRBJ1-5, with D uncertain. Germline V gives CDR1 MNHNY, CDR2 SVGAGI (reference sequence). V was trimmed by 0 bases and J by 0 bases, leaving 9 bases between them. The CDR3 covers 16 residues. CDR3 amino acids: CASSYSVGPSNQPQHF. CDR3 sequence (DNA): TGTGCCAGCAGTTACTCGGTGGGCCCTAGCAATCAGCCCCAGCATTTT.

In this sample, this clone turned up once. The chain has TRBV28 and TRBJ1-4; D possibly corresponds to TRBD1 (5 bases). Germline loops: CDR1 MDHEN, CDR2 SYDVKM. This CDR3 region has 15 residues. Trimming cost V 5 bases and J 1 base, with 11 bases left between them. Written as DNA, the CDR3 is TGTGCCAGCAGTCCAGGGTTGGGAACTAATGAAAAACTGTTTTTT. Translating gives CASSPGLGTNEKLFF.

This chain connects TRBV5-4 to TRBJ1-2, with 11 bases identical to TRBD1. CDR1 and CDR2 from the germline V gene are SGHNT and YYREEE (reference sequence). V trimming: 4 bases; J trimming: 1 base; junction bases outside the gene matches: 6. The CDR3 loop spans 16 amino acids. CDR3 loop: CASSGRDRGYNYGYTF. The CDR3 DNA sequence: TGTGCCAGCAGCGGGCGGGACAGGGGGTATAACTATGGCTACACCTTC.

This chain joins TRBV9 and TRBJ1-4; 8 bases line up with TRBD1. This CDR3 spans 14 amino acids. The germline V gene encodes CDR1 SGDLS and CDR2 YYNGEE. Trimming at V came to 0 bases and at J to 7 bases, leaving 2 bases not matched to a gene. CDR3 sequence reads: CASSVGQGTEKLFF. The CDR3 DNA is TGTGCCAGCAGCGTAGGACAGGGGACTGAAAAACTGTTTTTT.

The chain joins TRBV5-1 to TRBJ1-2; D is undetermined. V was pared by 0 bases and J by 3 bases, with 9 bases between. CDR1 and CDR2 (germline): SGHRS, YFSETQ. The CDR3 sequence is 14 residues long. The CDR3 region has the DNA TGCGCCAGCAGCTTGGACAGTACGGACTATGGCTACACCTTC. Protein sequence: CASSLDSTDYGYTF.

This chain joins TRBV27 and TRBJ1-1, with 7 bases aligning to TRBD1. Losses at the gene ends were 4 bases for V and 3 bases for J; bases not matched to a gene: 11. The CDR3 sequence is 16 residues long. Germline lookup yields CDR1 MNHEY and CDR2 SMNVEV (reference sequence). In nucleotides, the CDR3 is TGTGCCAGCAGTTCTCAGTACAGGGGAAGAGACACTGAAGCTTTCTTT. It is translated as CASSSQYRGRDTEAFF.

The genes are TRBV29-1 and TRBJ2-3, with D perhaps TRBD1 (6 bases). Per germline, CDR1 SQVTM and CDR2 ANQGSEA. Trimming left V 7 bases short and J 5 bases short, with 10 bases between. The length of the CDR3 is 11 residues. As DNA, the CDR3 is TGCAGCGCTCGAGGGGGAGATACGCAGTATTTT. Translating it yields CSARGGDTQYF.

The rearrangement links TRBV11-3 to TRBJ2-3; maybe TRBD1 (6 bases). The V gene's germline CDR1 is SGHNT and CDR2 YENEEA. The CDR3 spans 13 residues. V was clipped by 5 bases and J by 6 bases, with 12 bases between them. The CDR3 nucleotides read TGTGCCAGCAGCCAGTTTAGGGGGGATACGCAGTATTTT. This translates into CASSQFRGDTQYF.

This clone occurred once. The V gene is TRBV27, the J gene TRBJ1-5, with 8 bases fitting TRBD1. The CDR3 totals 18 residues. V lost 6 bases, J lost 3 bases, and 16 bases stayed unmatched. Germline V gene lookup returns CDR1 MNHEY and CDR2 SMNVEV (reference sequence). For the CDR3, the DNA is TGTGCCAGCAGCCCGCGGACAGGGATCGGCGTAGACAATCAGCCCCAGCATTTT. Its translation is CASSPRTGIGVDNQPQHF.

The chain is built from TRBV6-5 and TRBJ2-7; 9 positions match TRBD1. The CDR3 runs 16 residues. V trimming: 3 bases; J trimming: 0 bases; junction bases outside the gene matches: 6. Per germline, CDR1 MNHEY and CDR2 SVGAGI. The CDR3 here is CASSYTGTGNSYEQYF. Here the CDR3 DNA reads TGTGCCAGCAGTTATACCGGGACAGGGAACTCCTACGAGCAGTACTTC.

This clone was detected only once. The gene calls are TRBV9 and TRBJ2-3; tentatively, D is TRBD2 (6 bases). V was clipped by 3 bases and J by 3 bases, with 17 bases between them. Germline V lookup: CDR1 SGDLS, CDR2 YYNGEE. CDR3 size: 16 residues. DNA for the CDR3: TGTGCCAGCAGCGCCGGCGCGGGGACCAAGACAGATACGCAGTATTTT. Amino acid sequence: CASSAGAGTKTDTQYF.

The chain carries TRBV27 and TRBJ1-1; no clear D. The CDR3 covers 12 residues. Germline loops: CDR1 MNHEY, CDR2 SMNVEV (reference sequence). The V end lost 0 bases, the J end lost 4 bases, and 3 bases lay between the germline ends. CDR3 protein: CASSLSGTEAFF. The CDR3 nucleotides are TGTGCCAGCAGTTTATCCGGCACTGAAGCTTTCTTT.

This clone was recorded only once. V is TRBV4-1 and J is TRBJ1-1, with 8 bases that match TRBD1. The CDR3 loop spans 15 amino acids. The V segment lost 3 bases and the J segment 3 bases; nucleotides outside the gene matches: 6. Germline V gene lookup returns CDR1 MGHRA and CDR2 YSYEKL. The CDR3 spells CASSQLHRGDTEAFF. CDR3 bases: TGCGCCAGCAGCCAGCTACACAGGGGGGACACTGAAGCTTTCTTT.

The V gene is TRBV29-1, the J gene TRBJ2-3, with D perhaps matching TRBD2 (7 bases). Germline V gene lookup returns CDR1 SQVTM and CDR2 ANQGSEA. CDR3 length equals 16 residues. Deletions cut 7 bases from V and 2 bases from J, with 22 bases between. The CDR3 sequence is CSAKRGAAGHTDTQYF. As DNA, the CDR3 is TGCAGCGCCAAGAGGGGTGCAGCGGGACACACAGATACGCAGTATTTT.

This clone was recorded a few times. The chain carries TRBV2 and TRBJ2-5, with 8 bases lining up with TRBD2. In germline, CDR1 is SNHLY, CDR2 FYNNEI. The junction had 10 bases not matched to a gene; V was cut back by 6 bases and J by 7 bases. The CDR3 covers 14 residues. The CDR3 protein is CASRPDSGVGTQYF. The CDR3 nucleotides are TGTGCCAGCAGGCCCGATAGCGGGGTGGGGACCCAGTACTTC.

This rearrangement joins TRBV9 to TRBJ1-3; a weak D match, TRBD1 (5 bases). CDR1 and CDR2 (germline): SGDLS, YYNGEE. The V and J ends lost 2 bases and 1 base respectively, with 10 bases between them. This CDR3 comprises 15 residues. In nucleotides, the CDR3 is TGTGCCAGCAGCGTTAACGGGGGATCTGGAAACACCATATATTTT. Translating it yields CASSVNGGSGNTIYF.

The chain has TRBV7-9 and TRBJ2-7; D is possibly TRBD2 (6 bases). The germline V gene has CDR1 SEHNR and CDR2 FQNEAQ (reference sequence). Trimming removed 5 bases at V and 6 bases at J, with 11 bases between. The CDR3 runs 12 residues. CDR3 coding DNA: TGTGCCAGCAGCCGCAGGGACTCCGAGCAGTACTTC. This translates into CASSRRDSEQYF.

This chain joins TRBV7-2 and TRBJ1-1; possible D gene TRBD1, 5 bases. V was pared by 3 bases and J by 0 bases, with 8 bases between. Germline CDR1 SGHTA, CDR2 FQGNSA. The CDR3 is 14 residues long. In DNA form, the CDR3 reads TGTGCCAGCAGCTTGGGGGGAGTGAACACTGAAGCTTTCTTT. Encoded protein: CASSLGGVNTEAFF.

The chain recombines TRBV7-2 with TRBJ1-1; maybe TRBD1 (6 bases). Germline-derived CDR1 and CDR2 are SGHTA and FQGNSA. The CDR3 contains 14 residues. Trimming removed 6 bases at V and 0 bases at J, with 11 bases between. CDR3 in amino acids: CASSPGHVNTEAFF. The CDR3 nucleotides are TGTGCCAGCAGTCCGGGACACGTGAACACTGAAGCTTTCTTT.

This rearrangement joins TRBV6-1 to TRBJ1-4, with D possibly being TRBD1 (6 bases). The ends were cut back, 0 bases at V and 4 bases at J, with 15 bases in the middle. This CDR3 is 17 amino acids long. Germline V gene sequence: CDR1 MNHNS, CDR2 SASEGT. CDR3 sequence reads: CASSEALQDSDNEKLFF. The DNA for the CDR3 is TGTGCCAGCAGTGAAGCGCTTCAGGACAGTGATAATGAAAAACTGTTTTTT.

Comment on this clone: Other DNA variants within this sample encode the same CDR3. The rearrangement uses TRBV12-3 or TRBV12-4 and TRBJ2-5; D is unclear. CDR3 size: 11 residues. The V end lost 6 bases, the J end lost 5 bases, and 7 bases lay between the germline ends. The CDR3 region has the DNA TGTGCCAGCAGCCTGCGGGAGACCCAGTACTTC. Residues: CASSLRETQYF.

The V gene is TRBV5-4, the J gene TRBJ2-1; tentatively, D is TRBD1 (6 bases). Germline loops: CDR1 SGHNT, CDR2 YYREEE (reference sequence). Deletions cut 3 bases from V and 2 bases from J, with 9 bases between. The CDR3 extends over 14 amino acids. CDR3: CASSYSGAYNEQFF. The CDR3 DNA reads as TGTGCCAGCAGCTACTCAGGGGCCTACAATGAGCAGTTCTTC.